These 7 T cell receptor beta chains came from one sample sequenced in a study of response to subunit inactivated influenza vaccine. MiXCR was run by TCRdb on the RT-PCR reads, yielding one entry per CDR3 protein. The sample holds roughly 500,000 distinct CDR3 sequences, approximately 17% seen once. The sample was CD4+ T cells sorted from PBMCs, taken less than 30 months after vaccination. The receptors were sampled from a man aged 50-75 years who received an inactivated influenza vaccine.

This clonotype was recorded at least ten times. The rearrangement uses TRBV4-3 and TRBJ2-5; possible D gene TRBD2, 6 bases. This CDR3 spans 15 amino acids. Between the trimmed V and J ends, which lost 0 bases and 9 bases, there was a span of 17 bases. Germline V lookup: CDR1 LGHNA, CDR2 YSLEER. The CDR3 spells CASSQDQGAGIAQYF. The CDR3 DNA reads TGCGCCAGCAGCCAAGATCAAGGTGCGGGGATTGCCCAGTACTTC.

The V gene is TRBV28, the J gene TRBJ2-4, with TRBD1 identical over 8 bases. Germline CDR1 reads MDHEN; CDR2 reads SYDVKM. The CDR3 has 14 amino acids. Trimming at V came to 6 bases and at J to 4 bases, leaving 5 bases not matched to a gene. CDR3 loop: CASSGQGVKNIQYF. Here the CDR3 DNA reads TGTGCCAGCAGCGGACAGGGAGTAAAAAACATTCAGTACTTC.

This clonotype was counted a few times. This rearrangement joins TRBV12-3 or TRBV12-4 to TRBJ2-2; 7 positions match TRBD1. This CDR3 region has 14 residues. Trimming removed 2 bases from V and 6 bases from J; junction bases left unmatched: 3. The CDR3 region is CASSLIRGPGELFF. The CDR3 DNA sequence: TGTGCCAGCAGTTTAATAAGGGGGCCCGGGGAGCTGTTTTTT.

This clonotype was counted many times. The V call is TRBV5-1, the J call TRBJ1-6; the match to TRBD1 covers 9 bases. Germline V lookup: CDR1 SGHRS, CDR2 YFSETQ. J gave up 8 bases and V 4 bases, and 1 base lay outside the gene matches. The CDR3 runs 13 residues. In DNA, the CDR3 is TGCGCCAGCAGCGGGGACAGGGATTCACCCCTCCACTTT. Translation: CASSGDRDSPLHF.

This clonotype turned up a few times. The chain combines TRBV20-1 with TRBJ2-7; 11 bases agree with TRBD2. V dropped 5 bases and J dropped 3; count of bases not matched to a gene: 15. CDR3 length equals 17 residues. Germline-derived CDR1 and CDR2 are DFQATT and SNEGSKA (reference sequence). CDR3 DNA: TGCAGTGCTGCCCCCCTTACTAGCGGGAGACGGGTCTACGAGCAGTACTTC. Translating gives CSAAPLTSGRRVYEQYF.

This clonotype turned up a few times. The chain is built from TRBV11-2 and TRBJ1-5; TRBD1 aligns across 10 bases. This CDR3 has 15 residues. V lost 0 bases and J lost 9; bases outside the gene matches: 5. CDR1 is SGHAT and CDR2 is FQNNGV in the germline V gene. The DNA of the CDR3 is TGTGCCAGCAGCTTAGATTTGGGACAGGGGAGGCCCCAGCATTTT. Its translation: CASSLDLGQGRPQHF.

This clonotype was observed many times. The genes are TRBV12-3 or TRBV12-4 and TRBJ2-5, with TRBD1 as a possible D gene (6 bases). The CDR3 covers 16 residues. V lost 5 bases, J lost 2 bases, and 18 bases lay in between. This CDR3 reads CASSLLSRGLQETQYF. CDR3 bases: TGTGCCAGCAGTCTGTTATCCAGGGGCCTGCAAGAGACCCAGTACTTC.